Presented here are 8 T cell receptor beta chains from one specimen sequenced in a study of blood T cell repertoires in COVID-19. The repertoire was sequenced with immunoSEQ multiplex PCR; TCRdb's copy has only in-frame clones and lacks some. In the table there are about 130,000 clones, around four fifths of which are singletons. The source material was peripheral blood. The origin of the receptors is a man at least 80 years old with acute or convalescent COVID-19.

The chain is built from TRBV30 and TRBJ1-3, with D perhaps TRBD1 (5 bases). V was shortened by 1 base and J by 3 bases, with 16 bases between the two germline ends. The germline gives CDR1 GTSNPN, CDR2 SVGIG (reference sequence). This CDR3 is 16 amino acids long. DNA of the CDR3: TGTGCCTGGAGTGGGAGGAGGGGCCCCGGTGGAAACACCATATATTTT. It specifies CAWSGRRGPGGNTIYF.

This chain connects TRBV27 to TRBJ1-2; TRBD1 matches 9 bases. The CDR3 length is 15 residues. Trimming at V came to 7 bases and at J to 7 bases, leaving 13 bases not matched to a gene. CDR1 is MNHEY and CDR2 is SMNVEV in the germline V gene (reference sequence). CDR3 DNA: TGTGCCAGCACTCCGGCGGGACAGGGTCTCGGTGGCTACACCTTC. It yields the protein CASTPAGQGLGGYTF.

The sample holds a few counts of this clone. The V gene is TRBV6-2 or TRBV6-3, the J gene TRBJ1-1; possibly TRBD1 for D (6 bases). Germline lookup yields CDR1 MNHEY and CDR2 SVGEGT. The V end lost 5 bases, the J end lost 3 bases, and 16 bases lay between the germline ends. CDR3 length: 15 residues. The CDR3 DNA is TGTGCCAGCAGTCCCGAGGGGGAAGGGTACACTGAAGCTTTCTTT. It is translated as CASSPEGEGYTEAFF.

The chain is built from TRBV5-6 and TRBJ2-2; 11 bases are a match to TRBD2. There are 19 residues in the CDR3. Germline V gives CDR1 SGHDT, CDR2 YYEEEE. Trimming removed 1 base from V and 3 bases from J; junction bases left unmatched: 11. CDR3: CASSLTSGGHLLYTGELFF. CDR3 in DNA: TGTGCCAGCAGCTTGACTAGCGGGGGTCACCTTCTTTACACCGGGGAGCTGTTTTTT.

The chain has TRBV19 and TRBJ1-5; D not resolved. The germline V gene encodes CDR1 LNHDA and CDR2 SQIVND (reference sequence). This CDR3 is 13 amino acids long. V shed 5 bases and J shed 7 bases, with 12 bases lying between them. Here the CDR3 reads CASSAGSLQPQHF. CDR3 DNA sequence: TGTGCCAGTAGTGCCGGGAGTTTACAGCCCCAGCATTTT.

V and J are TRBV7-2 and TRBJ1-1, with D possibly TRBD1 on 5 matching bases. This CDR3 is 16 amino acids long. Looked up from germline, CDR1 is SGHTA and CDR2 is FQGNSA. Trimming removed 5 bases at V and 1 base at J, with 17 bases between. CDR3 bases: TGTGCCAGCAGCACCGGGGGGGGTCAAAAGAACACTGAAGCTTTCTTT. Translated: CASSTGGGQKNTEAFF. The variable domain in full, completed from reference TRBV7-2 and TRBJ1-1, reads GAGVSQSPSNKVTEKGKDVELRCDPISGHTALYWYRQSLGQGLEFLIYFQGNSAPDKSGLPSDRFSAERTGGSVSTLTIQRTQQEDSAVYLCASSTGGGQKNTEAFFGQGTRLTVV.

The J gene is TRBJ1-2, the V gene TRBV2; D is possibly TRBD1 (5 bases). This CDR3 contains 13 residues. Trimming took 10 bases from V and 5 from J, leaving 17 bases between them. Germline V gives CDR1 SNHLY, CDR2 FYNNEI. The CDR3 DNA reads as TGTGCCACTTCAAAAGGGGCGAGGTATGGCTACACCTTC. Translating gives CATSKGARYGYTF.

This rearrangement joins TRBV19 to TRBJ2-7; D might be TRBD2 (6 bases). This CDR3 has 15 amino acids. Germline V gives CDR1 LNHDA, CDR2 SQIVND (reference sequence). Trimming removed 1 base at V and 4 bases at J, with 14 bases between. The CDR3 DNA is TGTGCCAGTAGTATAGTTTTGGGACTCGAGTACGAGCAGTACTTC. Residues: CASSIVLGLEYEQYF.